This paragraph covers one T cell receptor (beta chain) sequence. No antigen is known for it. The source of the sample is a study of T cells in Graves' hyperthyroidism and ophthalmopathy. Amplification yielded TCR beta CDR3 regions, with RNA transcripts as the source. The HTBI primer set drove a first-round RT-PCR of the TCR CDR3. TCRdb reprocessed the multiplex PCR reads with MiXCR, giving one entry per CDR3 protein. Here the sample spans some 510,000 distinct CDR3 sequences, roughly 20% being singletons. Points from the study as a whole: Through a model of 13 V-J features, ophthalmopathy was separated from stable hyperthyroidism. Blood held most thyroid clonotypes expanded above 0.001 frequency.

The V and J ends lost 3 bases and 6 bases, in that order; junction bases with no gene match: 6. Germline CDR1 MDHEN, CDR2 SYDVKM. This CDR3 is built from 14 residues. Together with thyroid ultrasound, orbital computed tomography, serum thyroxine and TRAb, clinical symptoms were used for diagnoses. The rearrangement joins TRBV28 to TRBJ2-7; 9 bases are a match to TRBD1. This TCR came from a man aged 18 to 29 with Graves' hyperthyroidism. The material sequenced was blood. The CDR3 region has the DNA TGTGCCAGCAGTTTTAGTGGGACAGGGCGCGAGCAGTACTTC. This encodes CASSFSGTGREQYF. The variable domain in full, with the rest retrieved from reference TRBV28 and TRBJ2-7, is DVKVTQSSRYLVKRTGEKVFLECVQDMDHENMFWYRQDPGLGLRLIYFSYDVKMKEKGDIPEGYSVSREKKERFSLILESASTNQTSMYLCASSFSGTGREQYFGPGTRLTVT.